A single TCR beta chain is shown here with its context. This clonotype was seen only a few times. Its antigen is not yet known. Within one base of it there is no much larger clone, and no base qualities were kept. The sample belongs to a study of response to subunit inactivated influenza vaccine (dated by TCRdb to 2016 to 2019). Notes on the research overall: To follow how T cells responded to a trivalent subunit inactivated influenza vaccine, the researchers relied on deep quantitative profiling of the T cell receptor repertoire. Findings and caveats that apply to the study as a whole: The authors suggested that each seasonal influenza vaccination may recruit only a limited number of new T cells.

CDR1 MNHEY and CDR2 SVGAGI were looked up in the germline V gene. V and J are truncated by 0 bases and 7 bases respectively, leaving an intervening sequence of 21 bases. From its cysteine to its phenylalanine, the CDR3 spans 18 amino acids. Only the CDR3 part of the read is kept: 54 bases, read in frame from the first base. Library construction relied on RT-PCR. This sample was sequenced with an Illumina HiSeq 2500. The public sequencing data were trimmed at Q25 with fastp and processed into clonotypes with MiXCR by TCRdb, which kept only in-frame beta chains. Every CDR3 protein is listed once, alongside the most common genes and DNA of its rows. The sample data list 400,000 to 550,000 distinct CDR3 sequences, and roughly 27% of these were observed just once. Of the sample, about 1.9% falls within the top ten clones.

This TCR came from a man aged 50-59 years who received an inactivated influenza vaccine. Donor details come from another sample of the same person, matched by shared clones. The rearrangement joined TRBV6-5 to TRBJ1-4; the D segment cannot be called with confidence. The sequences come from CD4+ T cells sorted from PBMCs, collected less than 6 days after vaccination. The sequenced DNA: TGTGCCAGCAGTTACTCGATATGGGAAGGAGGTCGCGGTGAAAAACTGTTTTTT. This sequence encodes CASSYSIWEGGRGEKLFF.